This TCR beta chain originates from a study of T cell clonotyping in hematopoietic cell transplantation. Notes on the study in general: CD4 and CD8 repertoire contributions could not be separated without sorting. Pathologically expanded recipient clonotypes increased progressively from day 30 to day 180 as diversity fell. Graft donor and pretransplant recipient Inverse Simpson Index values predicted broader posttransplant TCR diversity.

There are 11 residues in the CDR3. Trimming took off 7 bases at V and 7 bases at J, with 13 bases between the two ends. Germline V gene sequence: CDR1 SQVTM, CDR2 ANQGSEA. Recipient blood drawn about 28 days pretransplant and days 30, 100, 180 after. A word on this clone: Its antigen remains unidentified.

Assay used: immunoSEQ multiplex PCR; TCRdb lists only in-frame clones, some missing. Of 6,000 or so clones listed, 32% are singletons. This TCR was recovered from a female patient in her fifties who had an allogeneic stem cell transplant from an unrelated donor, so the T cells may come from the graft donor. Some clones in this sample may be carry-over from other donors' samples. The source was peripheral blood mononuclear cells, collected 30 days after allogeneic stem cell transplant. This chain uses TRBV29-1 with TRBJ1-1; D may be TRBD1 (5 bases). Here the CDR3 reads CSGGQGYEAFF. The CDR3 DNA is TGCAGCGGCGGACAAGGTTATGAAGCTTTCTTT.